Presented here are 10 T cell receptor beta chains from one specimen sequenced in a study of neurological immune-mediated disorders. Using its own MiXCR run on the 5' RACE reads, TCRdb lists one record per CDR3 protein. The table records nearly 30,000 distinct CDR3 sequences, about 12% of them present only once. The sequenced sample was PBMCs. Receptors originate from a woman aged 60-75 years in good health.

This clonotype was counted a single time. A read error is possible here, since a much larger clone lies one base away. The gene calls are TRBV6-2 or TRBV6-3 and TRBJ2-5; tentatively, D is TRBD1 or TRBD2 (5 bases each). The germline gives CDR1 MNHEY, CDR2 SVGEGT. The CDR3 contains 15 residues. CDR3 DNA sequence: TGTGCCATCAGTTGGGGGACCATGGACCAAGAGACCCAGTACTTC. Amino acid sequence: CAISWGTMDQETQYF.

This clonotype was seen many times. CDR3 nucleotide sequence: TGTGCCAGCAGCTCACTAGCGGGGGGGCTCGAGCAGTACTTC. This codes for CASSSLAGGLEQYF. The V gene is TRBV7-2, the J gene TRBJ2-7, with TRBD2 matching over 13 bases. CDR3 size: 14 residues. The V gene's germline CDR1 is SGHTA and CDR2 FQGNSA. V was clipped by 4 bases and J by 6 bases; unmatched bases: 3.

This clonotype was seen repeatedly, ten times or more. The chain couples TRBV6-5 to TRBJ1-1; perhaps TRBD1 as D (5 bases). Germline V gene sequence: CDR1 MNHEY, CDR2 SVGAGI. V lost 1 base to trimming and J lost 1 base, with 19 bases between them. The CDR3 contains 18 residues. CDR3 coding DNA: TGTGCCAGCAGTTACTGGGCACCGGGACCCCAATCGAACACTGAAGCTTTCTTT. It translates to CASSYWAPGPQSNTEAFF.

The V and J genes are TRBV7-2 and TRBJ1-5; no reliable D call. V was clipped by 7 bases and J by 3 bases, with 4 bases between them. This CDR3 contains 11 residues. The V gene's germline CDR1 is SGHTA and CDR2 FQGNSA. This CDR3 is CASTHNQPQHF. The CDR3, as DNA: TGTGCCAGCACCCACAATCAGCCCCAGCATTTT. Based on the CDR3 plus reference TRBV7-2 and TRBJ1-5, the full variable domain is GAGVSQSPSNKVTEKGKDVELRCDPISGHTALYWYRQSLGQGLEFLIYFQGNSAPDKSGLPSDRFSAERTGGSVSTLTIQRTQQEDSAVYLCASTHNQPQHFGDGTRLSIL.

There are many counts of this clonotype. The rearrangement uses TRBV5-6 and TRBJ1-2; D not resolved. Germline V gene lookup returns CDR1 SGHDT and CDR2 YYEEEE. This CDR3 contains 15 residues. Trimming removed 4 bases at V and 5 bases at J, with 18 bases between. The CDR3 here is CASSPPPGSTYGYTF. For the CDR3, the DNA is TGTGCCAGCAGCCCACCGCCGGGTTCCACTTATGGCTACACCTTC.

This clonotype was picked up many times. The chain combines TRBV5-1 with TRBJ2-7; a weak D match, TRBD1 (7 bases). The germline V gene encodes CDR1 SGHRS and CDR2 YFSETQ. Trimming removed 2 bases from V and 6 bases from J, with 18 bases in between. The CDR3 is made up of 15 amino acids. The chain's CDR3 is CASSLSPAGGGEQYF. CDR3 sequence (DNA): TGCGCCAGCAGCTTATCCCCGGCAGGGGGAGGCGAGCAGTACTTC.

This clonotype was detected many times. Here the CDR3 reads CASSFGGSPNTDTQYF. The DNA for the CDR3 is TGCGCCAGCAGCTTTGGGGGGAGTCCCAACACAGATACGCAGTATTTT. This chain uses TRBV5-1 with TRBJ2-3, with D possibly being TRBD2 (6 bases). From germline, CDR1 is SGHRS and CDR2 YFSETQ. The CDR3 contains 16 residues. Trimming took 2 bases from V and 2 from J, leaving 15 bases between them.

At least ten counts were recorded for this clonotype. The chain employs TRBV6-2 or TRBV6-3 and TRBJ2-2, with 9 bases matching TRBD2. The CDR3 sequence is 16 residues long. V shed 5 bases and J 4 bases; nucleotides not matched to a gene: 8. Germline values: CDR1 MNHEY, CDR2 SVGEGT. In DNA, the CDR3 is TGTGCCAGCAGTGAACCGGGACTAGCAGTCACCGGGGAGCTGTTTTTT. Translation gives CASSEPGLAVTGELFF.

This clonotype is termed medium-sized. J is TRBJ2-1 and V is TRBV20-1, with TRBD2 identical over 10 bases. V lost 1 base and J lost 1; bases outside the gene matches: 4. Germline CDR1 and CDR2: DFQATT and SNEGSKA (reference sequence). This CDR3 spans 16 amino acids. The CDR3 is CSARARLAGSYNEQFF. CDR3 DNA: TGCAGTGCTAGAGCGCGACTAGCGGGTTCCTACAATGAGCAGTTCTTC.

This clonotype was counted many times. The chain's CDR3 is CASSLAGGDIEPQHF. DNA of the CDR3: TGTGCCAGCAGCTTAGCAGGAGGGGATATAGAGCCCCAGCATTTT. The chain carries TRBV7-2 and TRBJ1-5; tentative D call: TRBD1 (5 bases). V was shortened by 0 bases and J by 8 bases, with 14 bases between the two germline ends. Germline V CDR1 and CDR2: SGHTA, FQGNSA. This CDR3 is built from 15 residues.